This T cell receptor beta chain originates from a study of a mutant IDH1 vaccine in newly diagnosed glioma. Study details: Sex distribution of treated patients was around 62% male and roughly 38% female; mean age was 40.4 years. Earlier treatment was radiotherapy, temozolomide, or both, with most getting both.

Libraries were prepared by immunoSEQ multiplex PCR; TCRdb keeps only in-frame clonotypes and omits some of them. The sample carries about 50,000 clones, about nine tenths recorded once. Time point noted: baseline, week 1 (first vaccination visit). As for treatment: pre-vaccination baseline after standard-of-care therapy. Newly diagnosed WHO grade 3 or 4 IDH1-mutant, ATRX-lost astrocytomas were identified in the donors. The CDR3 is 17 amino acids. Germline CDR1 MNHEY, CDR2 SMNVEV (reference sequence). V lost 5 bases, J lost 0 bases, and 14 bases lay in between. The source material was PBMCs, sampled from a glioma patient treated with radiotherapy, temozolomide or both. The chain uses TRBV27 and TRBJ2-6, with D possibly called TRBD1 or TRBD2 (5 bases each). The sequence was collected from a man aged 40-49 years with glioma. CDR3 loop: CASSRARDHSGANVLTF. In nucleotides, the CDR3 is TGTGCCAGCAGTCGGGCCCGGGACCACTCTGGGGCCAACGTCCTGACTTTC.